What follows is one T cell receptor beta chain and its context. Each CDR3 protein gets one entry after TCRdb re-called the RT-PCR reads with MiXCR. The table includes roughly 540,000 distinct CDR3 sequences, less than 25% detected once. This record comes from a study of response to subunit inactivated influenza vaccine. Trimming pared 6 bases from V and 7 bases from J, leaving 13 bases between. CDR1 and CDR2 from the germline V gene are MNHEY and SVGEGT. The CDR3 is 13 amino acids. These data also featured in a second study, about T cells expressing NK-cell markers. From that paper: For TCR beta, cDNA was produced by 5'RACE template switching with UMIs. Sorted CD3+CD56+NKG2C+, CD3+CD56+NKG2C- and CD3+CD56-NKG2C+ T cells supplied TCR beta repertoires.

The rearrangement uses TRBV6-2 or TRBV6-3 and TRBJ1-5; D remains ambiguous. This receptor was identified in a middle-aged man who received an inactivated influenza vaccine. The sequencing here drew on CD4+ T cells sorted from PBMCs, taken 11 to 12 days after vaccination. The CDR3 sequence is CASRNTLGQPQHF. Here the CDR3 DNA reads TGTGCCAGCAGGAATACCCTGGGGCAGCCCCAGCATTTT.